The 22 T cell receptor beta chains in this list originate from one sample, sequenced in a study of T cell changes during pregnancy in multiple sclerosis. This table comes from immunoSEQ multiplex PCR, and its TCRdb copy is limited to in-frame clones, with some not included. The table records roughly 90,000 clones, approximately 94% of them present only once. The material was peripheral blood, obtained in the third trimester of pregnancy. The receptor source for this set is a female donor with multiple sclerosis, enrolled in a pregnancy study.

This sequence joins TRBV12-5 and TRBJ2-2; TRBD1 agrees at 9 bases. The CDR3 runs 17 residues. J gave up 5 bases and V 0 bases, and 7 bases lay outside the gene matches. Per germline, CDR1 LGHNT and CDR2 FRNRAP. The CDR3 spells CASGLVLGQGITGELFF. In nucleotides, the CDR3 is TGTGCTAGTGGTTTGGTATTGGGACAGGGAATTACCGGGGAGCTGTTTTTT.

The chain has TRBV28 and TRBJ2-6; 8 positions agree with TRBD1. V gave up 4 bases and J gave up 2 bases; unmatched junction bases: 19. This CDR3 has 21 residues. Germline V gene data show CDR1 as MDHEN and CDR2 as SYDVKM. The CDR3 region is CASSSPELQGGQAAGANVLTF. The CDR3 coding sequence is TGTGCCAGCAGTTCGCCCGAATTACAGGGGGGCCAGGCCGCTGGGGCCAACGTCCTGACTTTC.

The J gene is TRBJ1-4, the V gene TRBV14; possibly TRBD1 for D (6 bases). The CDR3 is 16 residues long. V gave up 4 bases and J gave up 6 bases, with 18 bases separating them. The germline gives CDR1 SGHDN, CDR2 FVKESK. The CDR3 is CASSPVRGGRDEKLFF. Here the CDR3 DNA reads TGTGCCAGCAGCCCAGTACGTGGGGGCAGGGATGAAAAACTGTTTTTT.

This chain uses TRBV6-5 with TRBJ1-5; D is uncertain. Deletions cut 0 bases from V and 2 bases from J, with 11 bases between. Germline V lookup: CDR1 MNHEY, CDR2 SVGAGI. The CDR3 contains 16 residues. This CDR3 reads CASSYSWALGNQPQHF. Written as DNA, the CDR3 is TGTGCCAGCAGTTACTCGTGGGCATTGGGCAATCAGCCCCAGCATTTT.

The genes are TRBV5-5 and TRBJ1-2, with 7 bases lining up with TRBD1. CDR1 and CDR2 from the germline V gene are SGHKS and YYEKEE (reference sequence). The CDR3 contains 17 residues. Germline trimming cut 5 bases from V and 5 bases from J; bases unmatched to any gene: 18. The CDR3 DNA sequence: TGTGCCAGCAGACCCCATCCCCCCCAGACAGGGCTTTATGGCTACACCTTC. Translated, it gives CASRPHPPQTGLYGYTF. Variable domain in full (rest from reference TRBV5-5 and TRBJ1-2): DAGVTQSPTHLIKTRGQQVTLRCSPISGHKSVSWYQQVLGQGPQFIFQYYEKEERGRGNFPDRFSARQFPNYSSELNVNALLLGDSALYLCASRPHPPQTGLYGYTFGSGTRLTVV.

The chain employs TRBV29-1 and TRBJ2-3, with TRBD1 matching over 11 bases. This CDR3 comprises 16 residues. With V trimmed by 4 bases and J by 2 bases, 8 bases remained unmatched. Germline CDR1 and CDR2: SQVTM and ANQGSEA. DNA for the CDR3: TGCAGCGTTGGACTATCGGACAGGGGGCCCACAGATACGCAGTATTTT. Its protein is CSVGLSDRGPTDTQYF.

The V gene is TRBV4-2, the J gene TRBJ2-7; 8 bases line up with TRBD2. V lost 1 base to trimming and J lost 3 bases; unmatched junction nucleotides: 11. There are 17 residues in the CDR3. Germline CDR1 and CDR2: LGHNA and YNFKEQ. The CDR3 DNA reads TGTGCCAGCAGCCAAGGAGTCGTAAGCGGGAGTAACTACGAGCAGTACTTC. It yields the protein CASSQGVVSGSNYEQYF.

This chain's CDR3 is CASSVGQGTSEQYF. The CDR3 nucleotides read TGTGCCAGCAGCGTAGGCCAGGGAACGAGCGAGCAGTACTTC. This chain joins TRBV9 and TRBJ2-7; D is perhaps TRBD1 (5 bases). Trimming removed 0 bases at V and 6 bases at J, with 13 bases between. Germline V CDR1 and CDR2: SGDLS, YYNGEE. CDR3 length: 14 residues.

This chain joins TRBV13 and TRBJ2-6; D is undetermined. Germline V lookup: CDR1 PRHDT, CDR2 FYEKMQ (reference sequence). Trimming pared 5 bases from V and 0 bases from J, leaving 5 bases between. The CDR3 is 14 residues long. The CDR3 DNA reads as TGTGCCAGCAGCCCCTACTCTGGGGCCAACGTCCTGACTTTC. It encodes CASSPYSGANVLTF. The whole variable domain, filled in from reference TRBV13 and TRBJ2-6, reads AAGVIQSPRHLIKEKRETATLKCYPIPRHDTVYWYQQGPGQDPQFLISFYEKMQSDKGSIPDRFSAQQFSDYHSELNMSSLELGDSALYFCASSPYSGANVLTFGAGSRLTVL.

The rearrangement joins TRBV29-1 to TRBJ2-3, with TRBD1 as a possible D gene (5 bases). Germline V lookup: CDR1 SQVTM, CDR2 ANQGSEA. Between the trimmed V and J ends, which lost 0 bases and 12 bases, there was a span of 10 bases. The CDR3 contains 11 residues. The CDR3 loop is CSVEEQAFQYF. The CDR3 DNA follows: TGCAGCGTTGAAGAACAGGCCTTTCAGTATTTT.

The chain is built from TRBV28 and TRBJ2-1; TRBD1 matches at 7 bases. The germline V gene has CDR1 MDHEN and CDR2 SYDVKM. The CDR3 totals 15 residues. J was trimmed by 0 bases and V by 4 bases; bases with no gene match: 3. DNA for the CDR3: TGTGCCAGCAGTTGGGGACAGTCCTCCTACAATGAGCAGTTCTTC. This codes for CASSWGQSSYNEQFF.

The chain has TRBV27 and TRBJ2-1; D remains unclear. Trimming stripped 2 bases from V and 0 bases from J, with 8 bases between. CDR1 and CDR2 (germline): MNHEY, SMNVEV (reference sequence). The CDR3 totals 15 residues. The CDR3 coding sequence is TGTGCCAGCAGTTTAGCTGCTAGCTCCTACAATGAGCAGTTCTTC. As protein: CASSLAASSYNEQFF.

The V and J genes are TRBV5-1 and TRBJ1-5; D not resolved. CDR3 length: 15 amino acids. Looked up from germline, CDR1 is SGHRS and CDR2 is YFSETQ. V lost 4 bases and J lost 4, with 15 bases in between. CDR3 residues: CASSPTTGRNQPQHF. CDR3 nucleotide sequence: TGCGCCAGCAGCCCTACGACGGGGAGAAATCAGCCCCAGCATTTT. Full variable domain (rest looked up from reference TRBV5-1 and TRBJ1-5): KAGVTQTPRYLIKTRGQQVTLSCSPISGHRSVSWYQQTPGQGLQFLFEYFSETQRNKGNFPGRFSGRQFSNSRSEMNVSTLELGDSALYLCASSPTTGRNQPQHFGDGTRLSIL.

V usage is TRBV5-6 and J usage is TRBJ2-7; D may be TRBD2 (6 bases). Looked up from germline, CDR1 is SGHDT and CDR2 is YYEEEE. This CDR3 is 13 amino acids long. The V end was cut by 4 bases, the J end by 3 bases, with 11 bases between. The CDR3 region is CASSPTGLYEQYF. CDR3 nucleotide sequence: TGTGCCAGCAGCCCGACGGGACTCTACGAGCAGTACTTC.

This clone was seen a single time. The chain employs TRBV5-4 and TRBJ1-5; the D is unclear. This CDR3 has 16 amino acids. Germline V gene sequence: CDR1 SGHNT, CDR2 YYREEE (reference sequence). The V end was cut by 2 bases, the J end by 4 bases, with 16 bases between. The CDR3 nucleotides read TGTGCCAGCAGCTTCGCCGGGGATGGAGGAAATCAGCCCCAGCATTTT. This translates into CASSFAGDGGNQPQHF.

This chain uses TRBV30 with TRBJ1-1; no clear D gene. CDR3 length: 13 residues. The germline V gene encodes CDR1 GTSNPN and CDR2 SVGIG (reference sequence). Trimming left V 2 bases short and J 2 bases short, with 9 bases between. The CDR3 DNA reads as TGTGCCTGGAGTAGTCAGGTCAACACTGAAGCTTTCTTT. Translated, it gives CAWSSQVNTEAFF.

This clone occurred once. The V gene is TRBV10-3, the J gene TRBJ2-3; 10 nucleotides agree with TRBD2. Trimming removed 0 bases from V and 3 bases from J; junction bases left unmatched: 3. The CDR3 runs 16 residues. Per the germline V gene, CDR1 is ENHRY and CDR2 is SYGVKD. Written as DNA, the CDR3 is TGTGCCATCAGTGAGTCACTAGCGGGAAGGACAGATACGCAGTATTTT. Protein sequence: CAISESLAGRTDTQYF.

CDR3 nucleotide sequence: TGTGCCAGCAGCTTGGTTGGCGGGAGCGGCTACGAGCAGTACTTC. Protein product: CASSLVGGSGYEQYF. The chain uses TRBV7-9 and TRBJ2-7, with 7 bases aligning to TRBD2. CDR1 is SEHNR and CDR2 is FQNEAQ in the germline V gene (reference sequence). Trimming removed 3 bases from V and 3 bases from J; junction bases left unmatched: 8. The CDR3 is made up of 15 amino acids.

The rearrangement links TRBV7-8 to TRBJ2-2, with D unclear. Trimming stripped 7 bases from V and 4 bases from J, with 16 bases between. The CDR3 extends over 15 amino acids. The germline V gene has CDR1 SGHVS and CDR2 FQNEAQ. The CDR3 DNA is TGTGCCAGCATCCCGGTGGTGGTGATCACCGGGGAGCTGTTTTTT. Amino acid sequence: CASIPVVVITGELFF.

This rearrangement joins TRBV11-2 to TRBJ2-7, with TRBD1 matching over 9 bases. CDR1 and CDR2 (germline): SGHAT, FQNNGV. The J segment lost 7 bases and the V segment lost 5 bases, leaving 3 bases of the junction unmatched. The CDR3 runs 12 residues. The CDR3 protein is CASSGQGREQYF. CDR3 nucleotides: TGTGCCAGCAGCGGACAGGGGAGGGAGCAGTACTTC.

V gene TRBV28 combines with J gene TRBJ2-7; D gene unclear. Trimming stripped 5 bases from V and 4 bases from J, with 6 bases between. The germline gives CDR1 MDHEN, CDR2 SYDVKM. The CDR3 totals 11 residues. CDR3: CASSHLYEQYF. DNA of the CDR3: TGTGCCAGCAGTCACCTATACGAGCAGTACTTC.

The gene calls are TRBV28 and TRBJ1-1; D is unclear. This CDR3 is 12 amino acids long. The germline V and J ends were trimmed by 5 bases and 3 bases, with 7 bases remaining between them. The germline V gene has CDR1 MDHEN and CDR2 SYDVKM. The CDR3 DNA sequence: TGTGCCAGCAGTAGGAGGTACACTGAAGCTTTCTTT. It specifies CASSRRYTEAFF.